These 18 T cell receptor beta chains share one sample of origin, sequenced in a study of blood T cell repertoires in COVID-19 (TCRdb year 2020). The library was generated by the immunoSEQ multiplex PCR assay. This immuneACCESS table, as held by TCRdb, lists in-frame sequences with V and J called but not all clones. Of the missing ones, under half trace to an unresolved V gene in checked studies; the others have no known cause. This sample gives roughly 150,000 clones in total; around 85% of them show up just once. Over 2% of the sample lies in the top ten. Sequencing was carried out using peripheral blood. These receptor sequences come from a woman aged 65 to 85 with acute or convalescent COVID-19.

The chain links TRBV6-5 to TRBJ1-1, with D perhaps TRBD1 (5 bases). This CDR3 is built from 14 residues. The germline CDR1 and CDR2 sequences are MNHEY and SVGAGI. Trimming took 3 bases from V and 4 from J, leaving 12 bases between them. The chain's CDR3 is CASSYSSRVTEAFF. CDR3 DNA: TGTGCCAGCAGTTATTCGTCCAGGGTCACTGAAGCTTTCTTT.

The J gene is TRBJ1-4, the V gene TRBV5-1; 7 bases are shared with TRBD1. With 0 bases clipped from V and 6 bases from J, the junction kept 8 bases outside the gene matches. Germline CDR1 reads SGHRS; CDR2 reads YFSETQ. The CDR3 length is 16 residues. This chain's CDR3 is CASSLAPVQGDEKLFF. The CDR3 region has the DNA TGCGCCAGCAGCTTGGCACCCGTCCAGGGGGATGAAAAACTGTTTTTT.

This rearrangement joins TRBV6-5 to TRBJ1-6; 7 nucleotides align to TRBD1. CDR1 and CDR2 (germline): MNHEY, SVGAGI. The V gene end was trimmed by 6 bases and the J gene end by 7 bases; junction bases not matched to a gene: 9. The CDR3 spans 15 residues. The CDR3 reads CASRMTTGANSPLHF. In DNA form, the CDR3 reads TGTGCCAGCAGAATGACTACAGGGGCGAATTCACCCCTCCACTTT.

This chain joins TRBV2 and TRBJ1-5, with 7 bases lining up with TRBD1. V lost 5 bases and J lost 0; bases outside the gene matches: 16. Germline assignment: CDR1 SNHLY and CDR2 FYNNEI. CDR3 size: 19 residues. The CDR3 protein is CASSQDRGQAVLSNQPQHF. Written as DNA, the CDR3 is TGTGCCAGCAGTCAGGATAGAGGACAGGCGGTTCTTAGCAATCAGCCCCAGCATTTT.

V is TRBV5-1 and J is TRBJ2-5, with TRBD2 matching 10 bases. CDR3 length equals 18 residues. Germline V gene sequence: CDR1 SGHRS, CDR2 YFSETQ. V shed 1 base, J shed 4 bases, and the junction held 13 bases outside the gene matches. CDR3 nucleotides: TGCGCCAGCAGCTTGAGGTCTAGCGGGGGTCAAAGGGGAGAGACCCAGTACTTC. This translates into CASSLRSSGGQRGETQYF.

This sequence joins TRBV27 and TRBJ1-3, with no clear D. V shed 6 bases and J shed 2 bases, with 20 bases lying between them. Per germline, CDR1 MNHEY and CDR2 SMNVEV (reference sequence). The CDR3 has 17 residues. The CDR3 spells CASSPWRTEPPGNTIYF. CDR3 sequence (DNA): TGTGCCAGCAGCCCTTGGAGGACCGAACCCCCTGGAAACACCATATATTTT.

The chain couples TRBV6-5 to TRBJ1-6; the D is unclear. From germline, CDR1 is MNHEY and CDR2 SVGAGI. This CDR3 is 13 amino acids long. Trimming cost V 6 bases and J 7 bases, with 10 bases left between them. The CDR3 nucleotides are TGTGCCAGCAGACACACAGACAATTCACCCCTCCACTTT. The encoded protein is CASRHTDNSPLHF.

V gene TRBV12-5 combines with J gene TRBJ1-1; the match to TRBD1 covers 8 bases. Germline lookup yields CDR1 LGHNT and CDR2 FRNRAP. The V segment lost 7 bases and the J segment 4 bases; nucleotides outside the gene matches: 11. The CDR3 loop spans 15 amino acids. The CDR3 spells CASAITTGGSTEAFF. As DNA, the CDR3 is TGTGCTAGTGCAATAACAACAGGGGGGTCCACTGAAGCTTTCTTT.

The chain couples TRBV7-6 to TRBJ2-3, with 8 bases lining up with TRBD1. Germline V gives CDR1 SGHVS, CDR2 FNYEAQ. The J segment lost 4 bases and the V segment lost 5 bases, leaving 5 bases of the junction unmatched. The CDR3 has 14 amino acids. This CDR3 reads CASSLTGGADTQYF. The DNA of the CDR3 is TGTGCCAGCAGCCTAACAGGGGGAGCAGATACGCAGTATTTT.

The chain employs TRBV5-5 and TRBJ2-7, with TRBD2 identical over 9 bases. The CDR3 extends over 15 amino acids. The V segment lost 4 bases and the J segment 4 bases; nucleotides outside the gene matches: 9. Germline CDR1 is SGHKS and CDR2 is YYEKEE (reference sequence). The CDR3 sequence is CASSQGLAGLYEQYV. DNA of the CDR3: TGTGCCAGCAGCCAGGGGCTAGCGGGACTATACGAGCAGTACGTC.

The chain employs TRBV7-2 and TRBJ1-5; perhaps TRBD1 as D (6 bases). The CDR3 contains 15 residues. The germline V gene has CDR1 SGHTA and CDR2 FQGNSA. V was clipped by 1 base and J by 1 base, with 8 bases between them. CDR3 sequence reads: CASSLEGGSNQPQHF. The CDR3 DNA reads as TGTGCCAGCAGCTTAGAAGGGGGAAGCAATCAGCCCCAGCATTTT.

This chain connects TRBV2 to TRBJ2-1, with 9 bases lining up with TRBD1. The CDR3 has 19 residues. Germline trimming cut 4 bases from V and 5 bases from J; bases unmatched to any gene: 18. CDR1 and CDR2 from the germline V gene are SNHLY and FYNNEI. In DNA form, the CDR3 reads TGTGCCAGCAGTGTATGGGACAGGGTAATACCGAACGGGAACAATGAGCAGTTCTTC. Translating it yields CASSVWDRVIPNGNNEQFF.

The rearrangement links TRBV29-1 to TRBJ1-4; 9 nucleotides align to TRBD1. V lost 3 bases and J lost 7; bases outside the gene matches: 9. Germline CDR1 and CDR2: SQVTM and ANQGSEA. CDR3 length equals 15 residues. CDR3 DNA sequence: TGCAGCGTTGAGGGATGGGGACAGGGAGGTGAAAAACTGTTTTTT. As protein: CSVEGWGQGGEKLFF.

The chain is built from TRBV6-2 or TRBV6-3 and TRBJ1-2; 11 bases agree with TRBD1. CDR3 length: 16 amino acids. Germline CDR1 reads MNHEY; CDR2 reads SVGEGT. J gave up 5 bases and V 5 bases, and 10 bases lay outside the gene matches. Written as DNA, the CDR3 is TGTGCCAGCAGTACGACGGACAGGGGGCGAAGGTATGGCTACACCTTC. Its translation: CASSTTDRGRRYGYTF.

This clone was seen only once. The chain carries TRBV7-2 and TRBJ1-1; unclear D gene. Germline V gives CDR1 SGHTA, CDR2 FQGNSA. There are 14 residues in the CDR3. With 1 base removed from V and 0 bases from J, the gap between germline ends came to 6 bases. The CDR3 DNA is TGTGCCAGCAGCTTAGAAGCCTTGAACACTGAAGCTTTCTTT. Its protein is CASSLEALNTEAFF.

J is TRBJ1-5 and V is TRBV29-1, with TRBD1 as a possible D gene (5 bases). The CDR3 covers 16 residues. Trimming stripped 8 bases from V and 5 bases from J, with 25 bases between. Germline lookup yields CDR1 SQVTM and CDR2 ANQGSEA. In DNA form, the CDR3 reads TGCAGCTCGGGGACGGCGGACTTCCCCGCCGATCAGCCCCAGCATTTT. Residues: CSSGTADFPADQPQHF. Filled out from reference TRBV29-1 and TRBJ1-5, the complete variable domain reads SAVISQKPSRDICQRGTSLTIQCQVDSQVTMMFWYRQQPGQSLTLIATANQGSEATYESGFVIDKFPISRPNLTFSTLTVSNMSPEDSSIYLCSSGTADFPADQPQHFGDGTRLSIL.

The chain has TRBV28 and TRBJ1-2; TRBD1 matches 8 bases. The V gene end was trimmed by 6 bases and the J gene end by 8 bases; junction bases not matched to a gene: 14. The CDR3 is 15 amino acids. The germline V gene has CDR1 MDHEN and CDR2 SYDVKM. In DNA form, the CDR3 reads TGTGCCAGCAGCCCGGGGACGACAGGGGTATGGGGCTACACCTTC. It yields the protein CASSPGTTGVWGYTF.

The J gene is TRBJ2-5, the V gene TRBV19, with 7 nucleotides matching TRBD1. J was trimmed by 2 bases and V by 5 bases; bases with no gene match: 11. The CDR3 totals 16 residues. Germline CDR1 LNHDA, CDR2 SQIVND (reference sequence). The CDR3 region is CASSAAGTAKQETQYF. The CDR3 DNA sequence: TGTGCCAGTAGTGCAGCCGGGACAGCGAAACAAGAGACCCAGTACTTC.